This T cell receptor beta chain derives from a study of siplizumab effects on memory and regulatory T cells. Regarding the study as a whole: Siplizumab brought about a significant reduction in alloreactive sequences traceable to unstimulated CD4+ memory cells. For siplizumab cultures, the suppressive function of their proliferating Tregs was not confirmed. Contribution to the alloresponse seemed major for naive T cells, which also seemed more diverse than memory cells.

The CDR3 extends over 12 amino acids. V lost 4 bases, J lost 5 bases, and 8 bases lay in between. In germline, CDR1 is MDHEN, CDR2 SYDVKM. Assay used: immunoSEQ multiplex PCR; TCRdb lists only in-frame clones, some missing. The data show about 87,000 clones, with 80% to 90% seen just once and about 15% held by the top ten. This clone was recorded once. Its specificity is unknown. The sequencing input was CD4+ T cells sorted from blood. The TCR sequence derives from a human donor in good health. J is TRBJ1-2 and V is TRBV28; perhaps TRBD1 as D (5 bases). DNA of the CDR3: TGTGCCAGCAGTTCCGGGGCTTATGGCTACACCTTC. The encoded protein is CASSSGAYGYTF.